The clone carrying this TCR beta chain was detected once. There are 14 residues in the CDR3. Germline V CDR1 and CDR2: SGHRS, YFSETQ. The ends lost 0 bases at V and 4 bases at J; junction bases unmatched: 1. The data were taken from a study of graft-versus-host responses after intestinal transplantation. Clones were read by immunoSEQ multiplex PCR, and TCRdb kept only the in-frame ones, dropping some. The data show roughly 12,000 clones, around four fifths seen once. This sequence originates from a human patient who received an intestinal transplant, so some T cells may come from the graft donor. The chain employs TRBV5-1 and TRBJ1-3; the match to TRBD1 covers 7 bases. Sample: PBMCs, taken around 130 days after transplant. CDR3 amino acids: CASSLDRGGNTIYF. CDR3 nucleotide sequence: TGCGCCAGCAGCTTGGACAGGGGCGGAAACACCATATATTTT.